This is a list of T cell receptor beta chains from one sample in a study of cytomegalovirus exposure and HLA in healthy donors. The method was immunoSEQ multiplex PCR; TCRdb's version includes in-frame clones alone and lacks a portion of them. The data hold approximately 140,000 clones, with less than 80% observed a single time. The source material was PBMCs. The receptors here all came from a woman aged 45-60 years in good health and CMV-seropositive. CDR3s include the opening cysteine and the closing phenylalanine or tryptophan.

j_gene: TRBJ2-1; v_gene: TRBV9; CDR3aa: CASSATSGSYNEQFF
j_gene: TRBJ2-2; v_gene: TRBV9; CDR3aa: CASSVTGGNTGELFF
j_gene: TRBJ2-7; v_gene: TRBV6-6; CDR3aa: CASSTTYEQYF
j_gene: TRBJ2-7; v_gene: TRBV11-2; CDR3aa: CASSPQNYPTEQYF
j_gene: TRBJ2-2; v_gene: TRBV5-1; CDR3aa: CASSLGSGDTGELFF
j_gene: TRBJ1-5; v_gene: TRBV5-4; CDR3aa: CASSLDRGNQPQHF
j_gene: TRBJ2-1; v_gene: TRBV6-1; CDR3aa: CASSEVVGTDEQFF
j_gene: TRBJ2-5; v_gene: TRBV27; CDR3aa: CASRTWGEETQYF
j_gene: TRBJ2-3; v_gene: TRBV7-2; CDR3aa: CASSSRRSGADTQYF
j_gene: TRBJ2-7; v_gene: TRBV5-4; CDR3aa: CASSLPPYEQYF
j_gene: TRBJ2-7; v_gene: TRBV4-2; CDR3aa: CASSQDRTGGEQYF
j_gene: TRBJ2-7; v_gene: TRBV18; CDR3aa: CASSPPAGGPYEQYF
j_gene: TRBJ1-1; v_gene: TRBV27; CDR3aa: CASSPRGERGTEAFF
j_gene: TRBJ2-1; v_gene: TRBV7-2; CDR3aa: CASSSGGITSYNEQFF
j_gene: TRBJ1-1; v_gene: TRBV5-4; CDR3aa: CASSARTGLNTEAFF
j_gene: TRBJ1-5; v_gene: TRBV2; CDR3aa: CASSATRTEGSQPQHF
j_gene: TRBJ2-7; v_gene: TRBV29-1; CDR3aa: CSVENAYDSAYEQYF
j_gene: TRBJ2-3; v_gene: TRBV9; CDR3aa: CASSVSRADTQYF
j_gene: TRBJ2-7; v_gene: TRBV5-6; CDR3aa: CASSLVGQGYYEQYF
j_gene: TRBJ1-3; v_gene: TRBV5-1; CDR3aa: CASSPRTGADTIYF
j_gene: TRBJ1-4; v_gene: TRBV28; CDR3aa: CASSPPNPGLQGELFF
j_gene: TRBJ2-1; v_gene: TRBV11-3; CDR3aa: CASSLGAGWDEQFF
j_gene: TRBJ2-2; v_gene: TRBV29-1; CDR3aa: CSVLLPRGENTGELFF